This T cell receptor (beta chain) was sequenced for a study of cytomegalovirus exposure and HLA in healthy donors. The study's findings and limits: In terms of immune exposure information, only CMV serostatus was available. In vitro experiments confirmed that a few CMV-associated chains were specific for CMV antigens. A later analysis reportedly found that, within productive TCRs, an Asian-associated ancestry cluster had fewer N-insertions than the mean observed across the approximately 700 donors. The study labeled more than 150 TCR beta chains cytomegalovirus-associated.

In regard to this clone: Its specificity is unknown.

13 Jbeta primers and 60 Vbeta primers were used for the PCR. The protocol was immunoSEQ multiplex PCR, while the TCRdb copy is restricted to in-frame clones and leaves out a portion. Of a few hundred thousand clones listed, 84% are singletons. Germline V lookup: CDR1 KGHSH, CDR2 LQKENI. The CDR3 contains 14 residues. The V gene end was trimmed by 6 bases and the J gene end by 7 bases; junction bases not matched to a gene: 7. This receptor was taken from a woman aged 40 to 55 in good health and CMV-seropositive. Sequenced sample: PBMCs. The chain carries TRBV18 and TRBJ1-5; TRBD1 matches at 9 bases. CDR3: CASSAGTGKQPQHF. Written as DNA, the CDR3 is TGTGCCAGCTCGGCCGGGACAGGGAAACAGCCCCAGCATTTT.